The 13 T cell receptor beta chains below all came from one sample that was sequenced in a study of blood T cell repertoires in COVID-19. Produced via immunoSEQ multiplex PCR; TCRdb's table is partial and in-frame only. Of 110,000 to 150,000 clones listed, around 81% are singletons. Sequencing used peripheral blood. These receptors came from a woman between 50 and 59 years old with acute or convalescent COVID-19.

The V call is TRBV9, the J call TRBJ2-3; D is ambiguous. With 2 bases removed from V and 4 bases from J, the gap between germline ends came to 5 bases. CDR1 is SGDLS, CDR2 YYNGEE, per germline. The CDR3 is 12 amino acids. CDR3 bases: TGTGCCAGCAGCGTGGCTGCAGATACGCAGTATTTT. This gives the protein CASSVAADTQYF.

This chain uses TRBV9 with TRBJ1-6; 7 bases map to TRBD1. Germline-derived CDR1 and CDR2 are SGDLS and YYNGEE. The CDR3 has 16 residues. Trimming removed 4 bases from V and 5 bases from J; junction bases left unmatched: 9. The CDR3 is CASSHPPGGDNSPLHF. DNA for the CDR3: TGTGCCAGCAGCCACCCCCCAGGGGGAGATAATTCACCCCTCCACTTT.

The DNA of the CDR3 is TGCGCCAGCAGCTTGGGCCCATCGGGGACTAACTATGGCTACACCTTC. It yields the protein CASSLGPSGTNYGYTF. The chain has TRBV5-1 and TRBJ1-2; unclear D gene. Germline V CDR1 and CDR2: SGHRS, YFSETQ. V was trimmed by 0 bases and J by 0 bases, leaving 12 bases between them. This CDR3 is 16 amino acids long.

The V and J genes are TRBV7-3 and TRBJ2-2; D is uncertain. V was trimmed by 5 bases and J by 4 bases, leaving 8 bases between them. This CDR3 spans 13 amino acids. The germline CDR1 and CDR2 sequences are SGHTA and FQGTGA. For the CDR3, the DNA is TGTGCCAGCAGCGCCGCCGGCACCGGGGAGCTGTTTTTT. This codes for CASSAAGTGELFF.

The count of this clone is one. The V and J genes are TRBV18 and TRBJ2-1, with 10 nucleotides matching TRBD2. J was trimmed by 1 base and V by 3 bases; bases with no gene match: 9. From germline, CDR1 is KGHSH and CDR2 LQKENI. The CDR3 is 18 amino acids. The CDR3 DNA reads TGTGCCAGCTCACCCCGCTGGCTAGCGGGGGAGTCCTACAATGAGCAGTTCTTC. Translation: CASSPRWLAGESYNEQFF.

The chain links TRBV28 to TRBJ1-1; D is perhaps TRBD1 (5 bases). The CDR3 contains 16 residues. Germline CDR1 reads MDHEN; CDR2 reads SYDVKM. V shed 7 bases and J shed 0 bases, with 18 bases lying between them. The CDR3 here is CASNGADYPVNTEAFF. The CDR3 nucleotides read TGTGCCAGCAATGGGGCGGATTATCCTGTGAACACTGAAGCTTTCTTT.

This clone came up once. The chain combines TRBV5-1 with TRBJ2-5; tentatively, D is TRBD2 (6 bases). The CDR3 runs to 17 residues. V lost 6 bases to trimming and J lost 2 bases, with 23 bases between them. Germline values: CDR1 SGHRS, CDR2 YFSETQ. The DNA of the CDR3 is TGCGCCAGCACCCCTATGCGGGGCCGGCCGGGGCAAGAGACCCAGTACTTC. Translated, it gives CASTPMRGRPGQETQYF. Full variable domain (missing parts from reference TRBV5-1 and TRBJ2-5): KAGVTQTPRYLIKTRGQQVTLSCSPISGHRSVSWYQQTPGQGLQFLFEYFSETQRNKGNFPGRFSGRQFSNSRSEMNVSTLELGDSALYLCASTPMRGRPGQETQYFGPGTRLLVL.

This chain joins TRBV5-1 and TRBJ2-5, with D maybe TRBD1 (6 bases). The CDR3 is made up of 14 amino acids. CDR1 is SGHRS, CDR2 YFSETQ, per germline. V was cut by 1 base and J by 3 bases, with 10 bases left in between. CDR3 loop: CASSLLGGEETQYF. CDR3 nucleotides: TGCGCCAGCAGCTTGTTAGGGGGTGAAGAGACCCAGTACTTC.

The V and J genes are TRBV7-6 and TRBJ1-2; 10 bases are shared with TRBD1. V was clipped by 4 bases and J by 5 bases; unmatched bases: 13. The CDR3 has 17 residues. Germline CDR1 SGHVS, CDR2 FNYEAQ. The CDR3 region is CASSSRLTGGDLYGYTF. The CDR3 region has the DNA TGTGCCAGCAGCTCAAGATTGACAGGGGGCGACCTTTATGGCTACACCTTC.

This clone was detected a few times. The rearrangement joins TRBV19 to TRBJ1-5; 7 bases fit TRBD1. Trimming took 5 bases from V and 6 from J; bases not matched to a gene: 7. Germline V lookup: CDR1 LNHDA, CDR2 SQIVND (reference sequence). The CDR3 loop spans 14 amino acids. The chain's CDR3 is CASSSRQGVQPQHF. The DNA for the CDR3 is TGTGCCAGTAGTTCTCGACAGGGTGTTCAGCCCCAGCATTTT.

The gene calls are TRBV25-1 and TRBJ2-7; TRBD1 matches 8 bases. This CDR3 comprises 14 residues. The germline V gene has CDR1 MGHDK and CDR2 SYGVNS. The ends lost 3 bases at V and 3 bases at J; junction bases unmatched: 4. The CDR3 loop reads CASSDGDRIYEQYF. The CDR3 DNA is TGTGCCAGCAGTGATGGGGACAGGATCTACGAGCAGTACTTC.

CDR3 DNA sequence: TGCGCCAGCAGCTTGTTTTCCCAGTCAGATACGCAGTATTTT. Its protein is CASSLFSQSDTQYF. V is TRBV5-1 and J is TRBJ2-3; D uncertain. The germline gives CDR1 SGHRS, CDR2 YFSETQ. The CDR3 has 14 residues. Trimming took 1 base from V and 4 from J, leaving 10 bases between them.

The rearrangement joins TRBV29-1 to TRBJ2-2; 7 bases match TRBD1. J lost 2 bases, V lost 5 bases, and 5 bases had no gene match. This CDR3 is 14 amino acids long. CDR1 and CDR2 from the germline V gene are SQVTM and ANQGSEA. The chain's CDR3 is CSVRTGQNTGELFF. Written as DNA, the CDR3 is TGCAGCGTTCGGACAGGACAAAACACCGGGGAGCTGTTTTTT.